These 13 T cell receptor beta chains share one sample of origin, sequenced in a study of shared clonotypes between healthy human individuals. TCRdb's copy holds only in-frame clones and misses some; the assay was immunoSEQ multiplex PCR. The sample lists more than 1.2 million clones, approximately 98.5% occurring once. What was sequenced was naive CD4+ T cells sorted from blood. Subset given: CD45RA+ positively selected. Source of these receptors: a man aged 30 to 39 in good health.

CDR3 bases: TGTGCCAGCAGGCAAAACCCGGGGTGGGGCTACACCTTC. Protein: CASRQNPGWGYTF. This rearrangement joins TRBV6-6 to TRBJ1-2; D not certain. The CDR3 consists of 13 residues. V was clipped by 6 bases and J by 8 bases, with 16 bases between them. Germline CDR1 and CDR2: MNHNY and SVGAGI (reference sequence).

Here the CDR3 reads CSVVAGAGTQYF. In DNA form, the CDR3 reads TGCAGCGTTGTAGCGGGCGCGGGGACCCAGTACTTC. The chain carries TRBV29-1 and TRBJ2-5; 7 positions match TRBD2. CDR1 is SQVTM, CDR2 ANQGSEA, per germline. The V segment lost 4 bases and the J segment 7 bases; nucleotides outside the gene matches: 6. CDR3 length equals 12 residues.

This CDR3 is CASRGGAALLRDEQYF. The DNA for the CDR3 is TGTGCCAGCCGTGGTGGGGCAGCCCTCCTAAGGGACGAGCAGTACTTC. The chain links TRBV6-1 to TRBJ2-7; TRBD1 is a possible D gene (5 bases). Per the germline V gene, CDR1 is MNHNS and CDR2 is SASEGT. The CDR3 totals 16 residues. V was pared by 8 bases and J by 5 bases, with 25 bases between.

This clone showed up just once. This chain links TRBV5-4 with TRBJ2-2; D is perhaps TRBD1 (6 bases). This CDR3 contains 15 residues. Germline CDR1 reads SGHNT; CDR2 reads YYREEE (reference sequence). V was trimmed by 3 bases and J by 0 bases, leaving 9 bases between them. The DNA for the CDR3 is TGTGCCAGCAGCTCCGGGACAACGAACACCGGGGAGCTGTTTTTT. The encoded protein is CASSSGTTNTGELFF.

The chain uses TRBV7-3 and TRBJ2-2, with TRBD2 matching over 10 bases. The junction had 14 bases not matched to a gene; V was cut back by 5 bases and J by 5 bases. This CDR3 comprises 18 residues. Per the germline V gene, CDR1 is SGHTA and CDR2 is FQGTGA. The CDR3 sequence is CASSPLGLAGVKTGELFF. CDR3 coding DNA: TGTGCCAGCAGCCCGCTAGGGCTAGCGGGAGTTAAAACCGGGGAGCTGTTTTTT.

The chain joins TRBV28 to TRBJ2-3; 7 nucleotides line up with TRBD2. Trimming at V came to 6 bases and at J to 0 bases, leaving 6 bases not matched to a gene. Germline V gene lookup returns CDR1 MDHEN and CDR2 SYDVKM. The CDR3 totals 15 residues. The CDR3 DNA reads TGTGCCAGCAGATTAGCGGGCCCAAGCACAGATACGCAGTATTTT. This encodes CASRLAGPSTDTQYF.

The V gene is TRBV19, the J gene TRBJ2-1, with a weak D call TRBD2 (5 bases). Trimming stripped 6 bases from V and 9 bases from J, with 21 bases between. Germline V gene lookup returns CDR1 LNHDA and CDR2 SQIVND (reference sequence). The CDR3 loop spans 15 amino acids. The CDR3 loop is CASRRTSGLVGEQFF. The CDR3 nucleotides are TGTGCCAGTAGACGTACCAGCGGCCTTGTCGGTGAGCAGTTCTTC.

The chain uses TRBV5-6 and TRBJ1-2; TRBD1 matches at 7 bases. The germline V gene has CDR1 SGHDT and CDR2 YYEEEE. The CDR3 consists of 13 residues. J gave up 4 bases and V 5 bases, and 5 bases lay outside the gene matches. CDR3 loop: CASRPGQSYGYTF. DNA of the CDR3: TGTGCCAGCAGGCCGGGACAGTCCTATGGCTACACCTTC.

This chain links TRBV12-2 with TRBJ2-3; the table names TRBD2, a call not compared with the DNA. TRBV12-2 is shown as a pseudogene. The length of the CDR3 is 17 residues. The CDR3 loop is CASRLRAGVRGTDTQYF. For the CDR3, the DNA is TGTGCAAGTCGCTTAAGGGCGGGAGTGAGGGGCACAGATACGCAGTATTTT.

In its sample, this clone was seen once. The CDR3 DNA is TGCGCCAGCAGCCACGGACTAGCGGGAAAAACGACCTACAATGAGCAGTTCTTC. Protein: CASSHGLAGKTTYNEQFF. This chain uses TRBV5-1 with TRBJ2-1, with 12 bases that match TRBD2. Trimming took 4 bases from V and 2 from J; bases not matched to a gene: 10. CDR3 length: 18 amino acids. CDR1 and CDR2 (germline): SGHRS, YFSETQ.

This rearrangement joins TRBV6-5 to TRBJ1-1; D unresolved. The CDR3 spans 15 residues. V was trimmed by 2 bases and J by 3 bases, leaving 13 bases between them. Germline V gene sequence: CDR1 MNHEY, CDR2 SVGAGI. CDR3 protein: CASSYLPGRHTEAFF. CDR3 DNA sequence: TGTGCCAGCAGTTACCTCCCCGGGAGACACACTGAAGCTTTCTTT.

This clone was detected only once. The chain couples TRBV28 to TRBJ1-2; 10 bases line up with TRBD1. J was trimmed by 8 bases and V by 5 bases; bases with no gene match: 14. The CDR3 length is 16 residues. Per germline, CDR1 MDHEN and CDR2 SYDVKM. CDR3 loop: CASSPWAGTGAQGYTF. The CDR3 DNA follows: TGTGCCAGCAGTCCCTGGGCCGGGACAGGGGCTCAAGGCTACACCTTC.

Only one count was recorded for this clone. The chain joins TRBV7-9 to TRBJ2-3, with 7 bases fitting TRBD1. Per germline, CDR1 SEHNR and CDR2 FQNEAQ (reference sequence). The CDR3 length is 14 residues. Trimming removed 6 bases from V and 9 bases from J; junction bases left unmatched: 12. DNA for the CDR3: TGTGCCAGCAGGGGACGGGACAGCGAGTACACGCAGTATTTT. It is translated as CASRGRDSEYTQYF.